This TCR beta chain was sequenced during a study of cytomegalovirus exposure and HLA in healthy donors. From the approximately 110-subject validation cohort, which was separate from the roughly 690-subject first cohort, the donors were drawn. Of note for this clone: As yet, its antigen is unknown.

Overall study results and limits: It was about 150 TCR beta chains that were listed as cytomegalovirus-associated. While the bulk of TCR sequences proved rare, some public TCRs turned up in many donors.

Germline values: CDR1 SQVTM, CDR2 ANQGSEA. CDR3 length: 14 amino acids. With 1 base removed from V and 7 bases from J, the gap between germline ends came to 17 bases. Generated by immunoSEQ multiplex PCR, the TCRdb table keeps only in-frame clones and is missing some. This table has 150,000 or so clones, less than 90% appearing once. The rearrangement uses TRBV29-1 and TRBJ2-7, with D tentatively TRBD1 (6 bases). Material for sequencing was PBMCs. The receptor comes from a man aged 25-45 years in good health and CMV-seropositive. CDR3 region: CSVEAGGEAWEQYF. The CDR3 region has the DNA TGCAGCGTTGAAGCTGGGGGCGAGGCGTGGGAGCAGTACTTC.